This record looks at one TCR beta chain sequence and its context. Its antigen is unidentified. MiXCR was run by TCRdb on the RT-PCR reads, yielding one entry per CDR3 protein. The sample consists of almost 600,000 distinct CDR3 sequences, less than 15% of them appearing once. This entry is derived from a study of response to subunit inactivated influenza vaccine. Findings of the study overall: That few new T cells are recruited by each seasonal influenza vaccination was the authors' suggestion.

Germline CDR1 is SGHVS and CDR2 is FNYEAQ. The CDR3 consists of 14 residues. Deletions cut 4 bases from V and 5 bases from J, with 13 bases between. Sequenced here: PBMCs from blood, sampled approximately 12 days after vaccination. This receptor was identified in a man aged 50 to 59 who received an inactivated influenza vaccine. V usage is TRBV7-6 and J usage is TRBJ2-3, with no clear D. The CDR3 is CASSSWKSGDTQYF. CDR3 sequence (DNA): TGTGCCAGCAGCTCCTGGAAGTCTGGAGATACGCAGTATTTT.